This T cell receptor beta chain was captured in a study of OX40 agonist ivuxolimab in advanced cancers. Findings and caveats of the study: Some of the nonresponding patients also showed low levels of normalized T-cell clonal expansion. Expanded clones belonging to CD8+ T cells outnumbered, on average, those of CD4+. It was not determined which antigens were specifically recognized by the peripheral T cells that had undergone clonal expansion.

The CDR3 has 15 residues. The germline V gene encodes CDR1 KGHSH and CDR2 LQKENI. Trimming removed 3 bases at V and 0 bases at J, with 6 bases between. Profiling relied on immunoSEQ multiplex PCR, and the TCRdb table lists in-frame clones only, not all of them. The sample holds 100,000 or so clones; around 90% are singletons and the top ten take 0.5% to 0.65%. A remark on this clone: Its antigen is not known.

Patients with autoimmune history or systemic immunosuppression were excluded. The specimen comprised CD4+ or CD8+ T cells sorted from blood, sampled in a trial of the OX40 agonist ivuxolimab. This chain links TRBV18 with TRBJ2-6; D remains ambiguous. The receptor comes from an adult with an advanced solid tumor such as melanoma, head and neck, liver or kidney cancer. CDR3 loop: CASSPISSGANVLTF. DNA for the CDR3: TGTGCCAGCTCACCTATAAGCTCTGGGGCCAACGTCCTGACTTTC.